Listed below are T cell receptor beta chains from one sample, sequenced in a study of metastatic and nonmetastatic thyroid tumors. TCRdb re-clonotyped the PCR reads through MiXCR. The data show tens of thousands of clones, about 4% seen once. Sequenced sample: blood. These receptors were obtained from a female donor with papillary thyroid cancer or a benign thyroid nodule (not recorded which). Some clones in this sample may be carry-over from other donors' samples. Each CDR3 is given with its conserved first and last residue. Fields, in order: D gene, J gene, clone size, V gene, CDR3 DNA, CDR3 protein. A D gene is named only where the DNA matches it firmly. Some rows have no size entry. The others give once, few or many, or a class for an expanded clone.

d_gene: TRBD1
j_gene: TRBJ1-3
abundance: NA
v_gene: TRBV12-3/TRBV12-4
CDR3nt: TGTGCCAGTCGGGACAGGGCCTCTGGAAACACCATATATTTT
CDR3aa: CASRDRASGNTIYF

d_gene: TRBD1
j_gene: TRBJ2-3
abundance: NA
v_gene: TRBV11-2
CDR3nt: TGTGCCAGCAGCCTACAGGGGGCCCCCACAGATACGCAGTATTTT
CDR3aa: CASSLQGAPTDTQYF

d_gene: TRBD2
j_gene: TRBJ2-1
abundance: many
v_gene: TRBV19
CDR3nt: TGTGCCACCCTAGCGGGAGTTTCCTACAATGAGCAGTTCTTC
CDR3aa: CATLAGVSYNEQFF

d_gene: NA
j_gene: TRBJ2-2
abundance: many
v_gene: TRBV4-1
CDR3nt: TGCGCCAGCAGCCAAGAGACTTACACCGGGGAGCTGTTTTTT
CDR3aa: CASSQETYTGELFF

d_gene: NA
j_gene: TRBJ2-3
abundance: many
v_gene: TRBV6-4
CDR3nt: TGTGCCAGCAGTGACTCGATGGGCGGAGATACGCAGTATTTT
CDR3aa: CASSDSMGGDTQYF

d_gene: TRBD2
j_gene: TRBJ2-1
abundance: many
v_gene: TRBV5-1
CDR3nt: TGCGCCAGCAGCTTGGGCGGGAGGGCGGACAATGAGCAGTTCTTC
CDR3aa: CASSLGGRADNEQFF

d_gene: NA
j_gene: TRBJ1-3
abundance: few
v_gene: TRBV3-1
CDR3nt: TGTGCCAGCAGGGAACAGGGTTCTGGAAACACCATATATTTT
CDR3aa: CASREQGSGNTIYF

d_gene: TRBD2
j_gene: TRBJ2-5
abundance: few
v_gene: TRBV5-5
CDR3nt: TGTGCCAGCAGCTACCCTTCTAGCGGGAGGGCCGGGGAGACCCAGTACTTC
CDR3aa: CASSYPSSGRAGETQYF

d_gene: TRBD1
j_gene: TRBJ2-7
abundance: many
v_gene: TRBV6-1
CDR3nt: TGTGCCAGCAGTGCCCCCCCGGGGACCCGGGACAGGGGGTACGAGCAGTACTTC
CDR3aa: CASSAPPGTRDRGYEQYF

d_gene: NA
j_gene: TRBJ1-5
abundance: few
v_gene: TRBV6-1
CDR3nt: TGTGCCAGTTATGAAACAGGAGATAATCAGCCCCAGCATTTT
CDR3aa: CASYETGDNQPQHF

d_gene: NA
j_gene: TRBJ2-3
abundance: many
v_gene: TRBV30
CDR3nt: TGTGCCTGGAAAGGGGGGGCGGGAGATACGCAGTATTTT
CDR3aa: CAWKGGAGDTQYF

d_gene: TRBD1
j_gene: TRBJ2-1
abundance: few
v_gene: TRBV27
CDR3nt: TGTGCCATCAGTTCGGACAGGGGTGGTCACAATGAGCAGTTCTTC
CDR3aa: CAISSDRGGHNEQFF

d_gene: NA
j_gene: TRBJ2-2
abundance: few
v_gene: TRBV6-2/TRBV6-3
CDR3nt: TGTGCCCACTGGGGTAGCACCGGGGAGCTGTTTTTT
CDR3aa: CAHWGSTGELFF

d_gene: TRBD2
j_gene: TRBJ2-7
abundance: many
v_gene: TRBV3-1
CDR3nt: TGTGCCAGCAGCCAACAACCTAGCGGGAGTTACGAGCAGTACTTC
CDR3aa: CASSQQPSGSYEQYF

d_gene: NA
j_gene: TRBJ1-2
abundance: NA
v_gene: TRBV18
CDR3nt: TGTGCCAGCTCACCACCAAGGGGATCGAAGTCTAACTATGGCTACACCTTC
CDR3aa: CASSPPRGSKSNYGYTF

d_gene: NA
j_gene: TRBJ1-2
abundance: few
v_gene: TRBV5-1
CDR3nt: TGCGCCAGCAGCCCCGGGCCATCGACGGGGTATGGCTACACCTTC
CDR3aa: CASSPGPSTGYGYTF